The sequence of this T cell receptor beta chain was determined in a study of control samples from healthy donors and cancer patients. CDR3 length: 12 amino acids. V lost 6 bases and J 8 bases, leaving 13 bases between the germline ends. Germline V gene lookup returns CDR1 MDHEN and CDR2 SYDVKM. The assay was immunoSEQ multiplex PCR, and TCRdb's table has in-frame clones only and misses some. Of roughly 69,000 clones in the sample, around 87% are singletons; the top ten hold under 3%. The sequencing sample was made of PBMCs. The chain joins TRBV28 to TRBJ1-1; D is unresolved. This TCR came from a woman aged 45-60 years with head and neck cancer. In nucleotides, the CDR3 is TGTGCCAGCAGGTACCTCCGATCCGAAGCTTTCTTT. This gives the protein CASRYLRSEAFF.